A selection of T cell receptor beta chains follows, all from one sample in a study of T-cell memory formation after mild COVID-19. TCRdb reanalysed the 5' RACE reads using MiXCR and keeps one entry per CDR3 protein. The profile shows fewer than 250,000 distinct CDR3 sequences, around 26% of them singletons. The sequenced sample consisted of PBMCs or a T cell subset sorted from them (not recorded which). The receptors originated from an adult woman who had mild COVID-19 (a few samples of this study predate the infection). Cell type and time point are not known. CDR3s include the opening cysteine and the closing phenylalanine or tryptophan. A D gene is named only where the DNA matches it firmly. Some rows mark clone size as missing; the rest say once, few, many or name a class of expanded clone.

CDR3 protein: CASSLGGGRARETQYF
J gene: TRBJ2-5
D gene: TRBD2
V gene: TRBV7-9
clone size: once

CDR3 protein: CASSSSWRGRNSEAFF
J gene: TRBJ1-1
D gene: TRBD1
V gene: TRBV5-4
clone size: few

CDR3 protein: CASSSLDLAGAYETQYF
J gene: TRBJ2-5
D gene: TRBD2
V gene: TRBV6-5
clone size: NA

CDR3 protein: CSVERSRGNYGYTF
J gene: TRBJ1-2
D gene: NA
V gene: TRBV29-1
clone size: NA

CDR3 protein: CAISESGTPYEQYF
J gene: TRBJ2-7
D gene: NA
V gene: TRBV10-3
clone size: NA

CDR3 protein: CASSLQGQGGIDEQYF
J gene: TRBJ2-7
D gene: TRBD1
V gene: TRBV4-2
clone size: few

CDR3 protein: CASSRTGNYEQYF
J gene: TRBJ2-7
D gene: TRBD1
V gene: TRBV11-2
clone size: few

CDR3 protein: CASSLGPSNTEAFF
J gene: TRBJ1-1
D gene: NA
V gene: TRBV7-9
clone size: few

CDR3 protein: CSAVGQRGFTGELFF
J gene: TRBJ2-2
D gene: TRBD2
V gene: TRBV20-1
clone size: NA

CDR3 protein: CASSTQATQPQHF
J gene: TRBJ1-5
D gene: NA
V gene: TRBV19
clone size: NA

CDR3 protein: CSARSALMNSPLHF
J gene: TRBJ1-6
D gene: NA
V gene: TRBV20-1
clone size: NA

CDR3 protein: CASSLSRTQETQYF
J gene: TRBJ2-5
D gene: NA
V gene: TRBV7-2
clone size: NA

CDR3 protein: CASSLYEGIAYNEQFF
J gene: TRBJ2-1
D gene: NA
V gene: TRBV7-3
clone size: NA

CDR3 protein: CASSLRGGGGYEQYF
J gene: TRBJ2-7
D gene: NA
V gene: TRBV12-3/TRBV12-4
clone size: NA

CDR3 protein: CASSFGGIREKLFF
J gene: TRBJ1-4
D gene: NA
V gene: TRBV5-6
clone size: NA

CDR3 protein: CASSERGNNEQFF
J gene: TRBJ2-1
D gene: NA
V gene: TRBV2
clone size: NA

CDR3 protein: CASSFNGGAPQETQYF
J gene: TRBJ2-5
D gene: NA
V gene: TRBV5-1
clone size: many

CDR3 protein: CASSFPGTANYGYTF
J gene: TRBJ1-2
D gene: TRBD1
V gene: TRBV5-6
clone size: NA

CDR3 protein: CSARATTNTGELFF
J gene: TRBJ2-2
D gene: NA
V gene: TRBV20-1
clone size: NA

CDR3 protein: CASSLASGSQYF
J gene: TRBJ2-7
D gene: TRBD2
V gene: TRBV5-1
clone size: NA

CDR3 protein: CASQRTEAIGTEAFF
J gene: TRBJ1-1
D gene: NA
V gene: TRBV6-5
clone size: NA

CDR3 protein: CASSYGRAGGYTF
J gene: TRBJ1-2
D gene: NA
V gene: TRBV12-3/TRBV12-4
clone size: NA

CDR3 protein: CSAARQAFSATPNYGYTF
J gene: TRBJ1-2
D gene: NA
V gene: TRBV20-1
clone size: many

CDR3 protein: CASSLVLQGAAKETQYF
J gene: TRBJ2-5
D gene: TRBD1
V gene: TRBV7-9
clone size: once

CDR3 protein: CASSYMGIGRGYTF
J gene: TRBJ1-2
D gene: NA
V gene: TRBV6-5
clone size: few

CDR3 protein: CASTPSGGEQFF
J gene: TRBJ2-1
D gene: TRBD1
V gene: TRBV12-3/TRBV12-4
clone size: many

CDR3 protein: CASTWTGGSTEAFF
J gene: TRBJ1-1
D gene: TRBD1
V gene: TRBV6-5
clone size: NA

CDR3 protein: CASSPRGGYMNTEAFF
J gene: TRBJ1-1
D gene: TRBD1
V gene: TRBV12-3/TRBV12-4
clone size: NA

CDR3 protein: CASSPYEGTSGYNEQFF
J gene: TRBJ2-1
D gene: TRBD2
V gene: TRBV3-1
clone size: NA

CDR3 protein: CASSQERGRTDTQYF
J gene: TRBJ2-3
D gene: NA
V gene: TRBV3-1
clone size: NA

CDR3 protein: CASRSRTPQRHNEQFF
J gene: TRBJ2-1
D gene: NA
V gene: TRBV5-1
clone size: NA

CDR3 protein: CASRSQMAGYEQFF
J gene: TRBJ2-1
D gene: NA
V gene: TRBV11-2
clone size: NA

CDR3 protein: CATSDFQAGDRGELFF
J gene: TRBJ2-2
D gene: TRBD2
V gene: TRBV24-1
clone size: NA

CDR3 protein: CATSDFGHGEQYF
J gene: TRBJ2-7
D gene: NA
V gene: TRBV24-1
clone size: few

CDR3 protein: CASSTPGQGGYGYTF
J gene: TRBJ1-2
D gene: TRBD1
V gene: TRBV6-5
clone size: NA

CDR3 protein: CASSFPLSVSPNGELFF
J gene: TRBJ2-2
D gene: NA
V gene: TRBV7-9
clone size: few

CDR3 protein: CATSRDGFSGANVLTF
J gene: TRBJ2-6
D gene: NA
V gene: TRBV15
clone size: few

CDR3 protein: CASSQRGTGETQYF
J gene: TRBJ2-5
D gene: NA
V gene: TRBV3-1
clone size: few

CDR3 protein: CASRTDTGEQFF
J gene: TRBJ2-1
D gene: NA
V gene: TRBV7-3
clone size: NA

CDR3 protein: CASSQGLGQETQYF
J gene: TRBJ2-5
D gene: NA
V gene: TRBV4-3
clone size: few

CDR3 protein: CASSLAGLDEQYF
J gene: TRBJ2-7
D gene: NA
V gene: TRBV12-3/TRBV12-4
clone size: NA

CDR3 protein: CSARSLGMNYGYTF
J gene: TRBJ1-2
D gene: NA
V gene: TRBV20-1
clone size: few

CDR3 protein: CASSGRGTGSYNEQFF
J gene: TRBJ2-1
D gene: TRBD1
V gene: TRBV2
clone size: few

CDR3 protein: CAARGGTGELFF
J gene: TRBJ2-2
D gene: TRBD2
V gene: TRBV12-3/TRBV12-4
clone size: few

CDR3 protein: CASSLTPLGRASYGYTF
J gene: TRBJ1-2
D gene: NA
V gene: TRBV12-3/TRBV12-4
clone size: few

CDR3 protein: CASSLVQGATDTQYF
J gene: TRBJ2-3
D gene: TRBD1
V gene: TRBV12-3/TRBV12-4
clone size: few

CDR3 protein: CASSQTIAGSTGDTQYF
J gene: TRBJ2-3
D gene: TRBD2
V gene: TRBV7-9
clone size: few

CDR3 protein: CATPGGRVTGELFF
J gene: TRBJ2-2
D gene: TRBD2
V gene: TRBV7-2
clone size: many

CDR3 protein: CASSPTDNSYEQYF
J gene: TRBJ2-7
D gene: NA
V gene: TRBV7-3
clone size: NA

CDR3 protein: CASSWGTFSNQPQHF
J gene: TRBJ1-5
D gene: NA
V gene: TRBV12-3/TRBV12-4
clone size: few

CDR3 protein: CASAFAGGSGNTIYF
J gene: TRBJ1-3
D gene: TRBD1
V gene: TRBV5-1
clone size: few

CDR3 protein: CASNLRGITYEKYF
J gene: TRBJ2-7
D gene: NA
V gene: TRBV12-3/TRBV12-4
clone size: NA

CDR3 protein: CASSDGREGSTDTQYF
J gene: TRBJ2-3
D gene: TRBD2
V gene: TRBV6-4
clone size: many

CDR3 protein: CASRGGPNTGELFF
J gene: TRBJ2-2
D gene: NA
V gene: TRBV5-5
clone size: NA

CDR3 protein: CASSLLAGPSTDTQYF
J gene: TRBJ2-3
D gene: NA
V gene: TRBV7-8
clone size: few

CDR3 protein: CATSGTGAQPQHF
J gene: TRBJ1-5
D gene: TRBD1
V gene: TRBV6-6
clone size: few

CDR3 protein: CASSGASGGTIQETQYF
J gene: TRBJ2-5
D gene: TRBD2
V gene: TRBV12-3/TRBV12-4
clone size: NA